What follows is one T cell receptor (beta chain) and its context. The entry originates in a study of blood T cell repertoires in COVID-19. Measured with immunoSEQ multiplex PCR; TCRdb has only the in-frame clones, and not every one. The profile shows about 220,000 clones, 80% to 90% of them singletons. The CDR3 consists of 15 residues. Per germline, CDR1 KGHDR and CDR2 SFDVKD. V lost 9 bases to trimming and J lost 5 bases; unmatched junction nucleotides: 6. This chain links TRBV24-1 with TRBJ2-5; 15 bases fit TRBD2. The receptor comes from a woman aged 45-59 years with acute or convalescent COVID-19. The sample comprised peripheral blood. CDR3 sequence reads: CATGGTSGRRETQYF. The CDR3 DNA is TGTGCCACCGGGGGGACTAGCGGGAGGAGGGAGACCCAGTACTTC.